This T cell receptor beta chain originates from a study of T cell responses to AZD1222 COVID-19 vaccine. In the case of this clone: Its target is unknown.

Measured with immunoSEQ multiplex PCR; TCRdb has only the in-frame clones, and not every one. The sample yields 80,000 or so clones, about 90% seen once. General observations from the study: With two AZD1222 doses given, Spike-specific TCR breadth and depth both rose.

Germline lookup yields CDR1 SGHTS and CDR2 YDEGEE. The CDR3 runs 15 residues. With 7 bases removed from V and 3 bases from J, the gap between germline ends came to 19 bases. The TCR sequence derives from an adult in good health. This material consisted of peripheral blood, taken on day 0 of AZD1222 vaccination. The chain couples TRBV5-8 to TRBJ1-1, with TRBD1 as a possible D gene (6 bases). CDR3 nucleotides: TGTGCCAGCGGTCTTACAGGGAGGCCCGACACTGAAGCTTTCTTT. Its protein is CASGLTGRPDTEAFF.